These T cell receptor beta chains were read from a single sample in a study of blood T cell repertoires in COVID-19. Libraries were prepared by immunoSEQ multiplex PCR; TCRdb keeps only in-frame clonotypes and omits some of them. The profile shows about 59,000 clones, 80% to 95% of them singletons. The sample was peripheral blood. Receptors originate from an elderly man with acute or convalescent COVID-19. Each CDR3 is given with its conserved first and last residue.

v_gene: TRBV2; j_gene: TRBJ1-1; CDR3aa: CASSEAVAGAEAFF
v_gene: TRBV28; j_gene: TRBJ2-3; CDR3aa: CASSSRGKTDTQYF
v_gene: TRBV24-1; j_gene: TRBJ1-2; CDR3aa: CATSHSRLGNYGYTF
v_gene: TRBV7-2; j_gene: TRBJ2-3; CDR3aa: CASSFLRGLQYF
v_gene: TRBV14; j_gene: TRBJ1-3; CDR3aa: CASSFGQGNSGNTIYF
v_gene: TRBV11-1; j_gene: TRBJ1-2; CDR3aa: CASSYRDRLGYTF
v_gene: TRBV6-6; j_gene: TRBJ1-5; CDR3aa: CASSPTGQPQHF
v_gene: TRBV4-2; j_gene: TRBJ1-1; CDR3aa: CASSQDTGYLFFFF
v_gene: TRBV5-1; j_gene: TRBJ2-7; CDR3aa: CASSLVSGGPIYEQYF
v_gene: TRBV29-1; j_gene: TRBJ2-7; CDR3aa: CSVEVGGAFQYF
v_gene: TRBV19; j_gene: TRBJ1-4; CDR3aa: CASSMDRVDEKLFF
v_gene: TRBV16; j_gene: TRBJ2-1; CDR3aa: CASSQSRDFYEQFF
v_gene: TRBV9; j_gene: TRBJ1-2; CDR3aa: CASSPSTLGYGYTF
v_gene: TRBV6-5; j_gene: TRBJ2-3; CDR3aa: CASSTSAGTDTQYF
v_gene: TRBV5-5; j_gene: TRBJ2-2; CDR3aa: CASSSMNTGELFF
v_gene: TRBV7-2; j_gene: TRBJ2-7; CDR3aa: CASSREWGLEQYF
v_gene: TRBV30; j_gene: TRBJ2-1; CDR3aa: CAWSEYGTGSHNEQFF
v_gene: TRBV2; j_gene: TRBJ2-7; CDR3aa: CASTMFGQGYEQYF
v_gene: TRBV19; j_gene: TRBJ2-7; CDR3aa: CASRPLDSPYEQYF
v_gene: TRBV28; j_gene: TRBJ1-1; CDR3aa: CASLPGANTEAFF
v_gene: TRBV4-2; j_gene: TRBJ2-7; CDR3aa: CASSQESSGFYEQYF
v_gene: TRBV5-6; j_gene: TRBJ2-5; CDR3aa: CASSFQYQETQYF
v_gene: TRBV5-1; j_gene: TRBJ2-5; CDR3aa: CASSFTVSETQYF
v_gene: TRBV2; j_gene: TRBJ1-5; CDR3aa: CASSERQLIHF
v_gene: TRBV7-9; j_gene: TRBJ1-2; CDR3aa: CASSLEQGYGYTF
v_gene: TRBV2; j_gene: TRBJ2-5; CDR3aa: CASSEALWTQYF
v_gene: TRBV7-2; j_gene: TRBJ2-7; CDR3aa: CASSSAGGGYEQYF
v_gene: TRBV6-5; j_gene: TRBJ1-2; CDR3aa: CASNRQGSYGYTF
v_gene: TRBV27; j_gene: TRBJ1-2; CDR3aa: CASSFDRRGYTF
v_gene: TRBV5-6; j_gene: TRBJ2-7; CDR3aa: CASSPPGGLAAEQYF
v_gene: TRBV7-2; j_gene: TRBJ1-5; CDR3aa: CASSLGRGLNQPQHF
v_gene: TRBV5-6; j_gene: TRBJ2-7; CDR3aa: CASSLGLIPGGNEQYF
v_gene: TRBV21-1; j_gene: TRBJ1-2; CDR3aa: CASNEGDRRNYGYTF
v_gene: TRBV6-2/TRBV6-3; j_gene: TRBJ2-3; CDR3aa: CASSPGQAPGGTDTQYF
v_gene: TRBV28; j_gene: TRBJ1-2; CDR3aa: CASSRGGGTGYTF
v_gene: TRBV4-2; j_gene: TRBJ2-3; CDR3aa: CASSQGTITSTDTQYF
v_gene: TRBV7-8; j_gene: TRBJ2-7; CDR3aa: CASTPVWAGNYEQYF
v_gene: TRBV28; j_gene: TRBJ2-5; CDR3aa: CASSLGGGQETQYF
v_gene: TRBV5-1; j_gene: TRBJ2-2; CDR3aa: CASRAGTSGGSTGELFF
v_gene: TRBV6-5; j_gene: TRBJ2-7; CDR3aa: CASSLTGTRHEQYF
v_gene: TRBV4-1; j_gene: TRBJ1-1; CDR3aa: CASSQPGRGITEAFF